The 28 T cell receptor beta chains below were found in one sample sequenced in a study of blood T cell repertoires in COVID-19. The repertoire was sequenced with immunoSEQ multiplex PCR; TCRdb's copy has only in-frame clones and lacks some. The sample records 100,000 to 150,000 clones, about 90% being singletons. The source material was peripheral blood. The receptors were sampled from a man between 50 and 59 years old with COVID-19, enrolled during active disease.

V gene TRBV7-8 combines with J gene TRBJ2-6; 10 positions agree with TRBD2. Germline assignment: CDR1 SGHVS and CDR2 FQNEAQ. Trimming removed 5 bases from V and 3 bases from J; junction bases left unmatched: 7. The CDR3 is made up of 17 amino acids. In nucleotides, the CDR3 is TGTGCCAGCAGCAAAAGCGGGAGGGCAGGTGGGGCCAACGTCCTGACTTTC. It is translated as CASSKSGRAGGANVLTF.

This clone has just one count. V and J are TRBV19 and TRBJ2-3, with 7 bases lining up with TRBD2. V was pared by 3 bases and J by 4 bases, with 7 bases of the junction left unmatched. The CDR3 contains 15 residues. Germline V gene data show CDR1 as LNHDA and CDR2 as SQIVND (reference sequence). In DNA form, the CDR3 reads TGTGCCAGTAGTATTGGGGCTAGCGGAGCAGATACGCAGTATTTT. Protein product: CASSIGASGADTQYF. The full variable domain, rest sourced from reference TRBV19 and TRBJ2-3, is DGGITQSPKYLFRKEGQNVTLSCEQNLNHDAMYWYRQDPGQGLRLIYYSQIVNDFQKGDIAEGYSVSREKKESFPLTVTSAQKNPTAFYLCASSIGASGADTQYFGPGTRLTVL.

The chain recombines TRBV7-9 with TRBJ2-2; TRBD1 matches 7 bases. The germline gives CDR1 SEHNR, CDR2 FQNEAQ (reference sequence). The CDR3 covers 16 residues. The V gene end was trimmed by 3 bases and the J gene end by 1 base; junction bases not matched to a gene: 5. The DNA of the CDR3 is TGTGCCAGCAGCTTCCCACAGGGGCAGAACACCGGGGAGCTGTTTTTT. It specifies CASSFPQGQNTGELFF.

V usage is TRBV11-2 and J usage is TRBJ1-2, with unresolved D. The germline V gene encodes CDR1 SGHAT and CDR2 FQNNGV. This CDR3 contains 14 residues. V was cut by 5 bases and J by 3 bases, with 13 bases left in between. CDR3 in amino acids: CASSQASRDYGYTF. CDR3 bases: TGTGCCAGCAGCCAGGCGAGCAGAGACTATGGCTACACCTTC.

V gene TRBV6-1 combines with J gene TRBJ1-5; D is possibly TRBD1 (5 bases). The CDR3 is 17 residues long. Trimming removed 0 bases at V and 0 bases at J, with 12 bases between. CDR1 is MNHNS, CDR2 SASEGT, per germline. CDR3 loop: CASSEAGDSFSNQPQHF. The CDR3 nucleotides read TGTGCCAGCAGTGAAGCAGGAGACAGTTTTAGCAATCAGCCCCAGCATTTT.

The gene calls are TRBV7-8 and TRBJ2-5, with 7 bases fitting TRBD2. The length of the CDR3 is 19 residues. J was trimmed by 2 bases and V by 1 base; bases with no gene match: 16. The V gene's germline CDR1 is SGHVS and CDR2 FQNEAQ. The CDR3 reads CASSLDVTQPGLHQETQYF. For the CDR3, the DNA is TGTGCCAGCAGCTTAGATGTTACACAACCGGGACTACATCAAGAGACCCAGTACTTC.

V is TRBV12-3 or TRBV12-4 and J is TRBJ2-5; D gene uncertain. V lost 2 bases and J 5 bases, leaving 3 bases between the germline ends. CDR3 size: 11 residues. The CDR3 coding sequence is TGTGCCAGCAGTTTATCGGAGACCCAGTACTTC. Translated, it gives CASSLSETQYF.

J is TRBJ2-2 and V is TRBV7-3; TRBD1 might be the D (6 bases). The CDR3 extends over 14 amino acids. The V gene's germline CDR1 is SGHTA and CDR2 FQGTGA. V was trimmed by 6 bases and J by 2 bases, leaving 10 bases between them. Written as DNA, the CDR3 is TGTGCCAGCAGTGTGGACAGAAACACCGGGGAGCTGTTTTTT. Residues: CASSVDRNTGELFF.

The rearrangement uses TRBV30 and TRBJ2-3; 12 nucleotides align to TRBD2. J lost 7 bases, V lost 1 base, and 3 bases had no gene match. The V gene's germline CDR1 is GTSNPN and CDR2 SVGIG (reference sequence). The CDR3 spans 14 residues. This CDR3 reads CAWSGTSGEYTQYF. The CDR3, as DNA: TGTGCCTGGAGTGGGACTAGCGGGGAATATACGCAGTATTTT.

The J gene is TRBJ2-2, the V gene TRBV6-5, with TRBD1 identical over 9 bases. Germline trimming cut 7 bases from V and 4 bases from J; bases unmatched to any gene: 4. Germline CDR1 and CDR2: MNHEY and SVGAGI. The CDR3 sequence is 14 residues long. CDR3 nucleotide sequence: TGTGCCAGCAAGAGGACAGGGGTCACCGGGGAGCTGTTTTTT. This codes for CASKRTGVTGELFF.

The gene calls are TRBV20-1 and TRBJ2-3; D gene ambiguous. Deletions cut 6 bases from V and 4 bases from J, with 8 bases between. The CDR3 is made up of 11 amino acids. Germline V gene lookup returns CDR1 DFQATT and CDR2 SNEGSKA (reference sequence). The CDR3: CSAGPPDTQYF. In nucleotides, the CDR3 is TGCAGTGCCGGTCCCCCAGATACGCAGTATTTT.

The chain carries TRBV10-3 and TRBJ1-5; D unresolved. Germline V gene lookup returns CDR1 ENHRY and CDR2 SYGVKD. The CDR3 totals 14 residues. The V and J ends lost 3 bases and 0 bases respectively, with 6 bases between them. CDR3 loop: CAISDGYSNQPQHF. The CDR3 DNA follows: TGTGCCATCAGTGACGGGTATAGCAATCAGCCCCAGCATTTT.

J is TRBJ2-1 and V is TRBV5-1, with unresolved D. Germline V gene lookup returns CDR1 SGHRS and CDR2 YFSETQ. This CDR3 region has 13 residues. The V end lost 0 bases, the J end lost 8 bases, and 9 bases lay between the germline ends. The CDR3 loop is CASSLVGPHEQFF. The CDR3 coding sequence is TGCGCCAGCAGCTTGGTTGGGCCCCATGAGCAGTTCTTC.

This clone was picked up one time. J is TRBJ2-3 and V is TRBV28; 8 nucleotides align to TRBD1. The germline gives CDR1 MDHEN, CDR2 SYDVKM. This CDR3 region has 14 residues. V lost 2 bases to trimming and J lost 5 bases; unmatched junction nucleotides: 3. The CDR3 loop is CASSLADRGDTQYF. CDR3 DNA: TGTGCCAGCAGTTTAGCCGACAGGGGAGATACGCAGTATTTT.

The rearrangement uses TRBV15 and TRBJ2-3, with 8 positions matching TRBD2. The CDR3 length is 16 residues. V dropped 3 bases and J dropped 2; count of bases not matched to a gene: 7. CDR1 LNHNV and CDR2 YYDKDF come from the germline V gene (reference sequence). This CDR3 is CATSSPLAGPTDTQYF. The CDR3 region has the DNA TGTGCCACCAGCAGCCCTTTAGCGGGGCCCACAGATACGCAGTATTTT.

The rearrangement uses TRBV7-2 and TRBJ2-5, with 7 nucleotides matching TRBD1. Trimming took 1 base from V and 4 from J; bases not matched to a gene: 6. This CDR3 contains 15 residues. Germline CDR1 and CDR2: SGHTA and FQGNSA. In DNA form, the CDR3 reads TGTGCCAGCAGCTTAGGGGGACAGAACGCAGAGACCCAGTACTTC. Protein product: CASSLGGQNAETQYF.

The rearrangement uses TRBV6-5 and TRBJ1-4, with 8 bases fitting TRBD1. CDR3 length equals 15 residues. In germline, CDR1 is MNHEY, CDR2 SVGAGI. J gave up 4 bases and V 7 bases, and 8 bases lay outside the gene matches. CDR3 nucleotide sequence: TGTGCCAGCATTCCGGGACAGGCCGATAATGAAAAACTGTTTTTT. It is translated as CASIPGQADNEKLFF.

The rearrangement joins TRBV30 to TRBJ1-2; no definite D call. Trimming pared 1 base from V and 3 bases from J, leaving 9 bases between. Germline V gene data show CDR1 as GTSNPN and CDR2 as SVGIG (reference sequence). This CDR3 spans 13 amino acids. The CDR3 region has the DNA TGTGCCTGGAGTGGTGGGGAGTACTATGGCTACACCTTC. Amino acid sequence: CAWSGGEYYGYTF.

V is TRBV2 and J is TRBJ2-1; 14 positions match TRBD2. The CDR3 consists of 14 residues. V lost 5 bases to trimming and J lost 9 bases; unmatched junction nucleotides: 3. Germline assignment: CDR1 SNHLY and CDR2 FYNNEI. This CDR3 reads CASSPGTSGSEQFF. The CDR3 region has the DNA TGTGCCAGCAGTCCTGGGACTAGCGGGAGTGAGCAGTTCTTC.

CDR3 in amino acids: CASSPPDRGNSPLHF. In nucleotides, the CDR3 is TGTGCCAGCAGCCCCCCGGACAGGGGTAATTCACCCCTCCACTTT. The V and J genes are TRBV6-6 and TRBJ1-6; 9 bases align to TRBD1. The trim removed 6 bases at V and 6 bases at J, leaving 6 bases unmatched. The CDR3 totals 15 residues. In germline, CDR1 is MNHNY, CDR2 SVGAGI (reference sequence).

The chain links TRBV7-2 to TRBJ2-5, with D perhaps TRBD2 (7 bases). Germline V gene data show CDR1 as SGHTA and CDR2 as FQGNSA. The ends were cut back, 2 bases at V and 5 bases at J, with 12 bases in the middle. This CDR3 has 14 residues. Here the CDR3 DNA reads TGTGCCAGCAGCTTAAATCGGGGGGCGGAGACCCAGTACTTC. Translation gives CASSLNRGAETQYF. Full variable domain (outside the CDR3, taken from reference TRBV7-2 and TRBJ2-5): GAGVSQSPSNKVTEKGKDVELRCDPISGHTALYWYRQSLGQGLEFLIYFQGNSAPDKSGLPSDRFSAERTGGSVSTLTIQRTQQEDSAVYLCASSLNRGAETQYFGPGTRLLVL.

The rearrangement uses TRBV11-2 and TRBJ1-5, with 7 bases that match TRBD1. CDR1 and CDR2 (germline): SGHAT, FQNNGV. The CDR3 extends over 13 amino acids. V lost 5 bases and J lost 6; bases outside the gene matches: 4. CDR3 coding DNA: TGTGCCAGCAGCCTCGACAGGGCTCAGCCCCAGCATTTT. Amino acid sequence: CASSLDRAQPQHF.

This chain uses TRBV4-3 with TRBJ2-2, with TRBD2 as a possible D gene (6 bases). This CDR3 is built from 15 residues. V lost 0 bases, J lost 5 bases, and 10 bases lay in between. Per germline, CDR1 LGHNA and CDR2 YSLEER. CDR3 nucleotide sequence: TGCGCCAGCAGCCAAGATATGGGGGGAACCGGGGAGCTGTTTTTT. It is translated as CASSQDMGGTGELFF.

J is TRBJ2-1 and V is TRBV18; 7 bases map to TRBD1. After removal of 5 bases from V and 4 bases from J, the junction contained 5 bases not matched to a gene. Germline V CDR1 and CDR2: KGHSH, LQKENI. This CDR3 comprises 14 residues. CDR3: CASSSTGVYNEQFF. CDR3 DNA: TGTGCCAGCTCAAGTACAGGGGTTTACAATGAGCAGTTCTTC. The variable domain in full, completed from reference TRBV18 and TRBJ2-1, reads NAGVMQNPRHLVRRRGQEARLRCSPMKGHSHVYWYRQLPEEGLKFMVYLQKENIIDESGMPKERFSAEFPKEGPSILRIQQVVRGDSAAYFCASSSTGVYNEQFFGPGTRLTVL.

This clone was seen a few times. The chain has TRBV28 and TRBJ2-1; 9 bases are a match to TRBD1. V was pared by 3 bases and J by 5 bases, with 8 bases of the junction left unmatched. The CDR3 length is 16 residues. Germline CDR1 MDHEN, CDR2 SYDVKM. The CDR3 nucleotides read TGTGCCAGCAGTTTCCTCCCGGGACAGGGAAACAATGAGCAGTTCTTC. It is translated as CASSFLPGQGNNEQFF. The full variable domain, with the rest looked up from reference TRBV28 and TRBJ2-1, is DVKVTQSSRYLVKRTGEKVFLECVQDMDHENMFWYRQDPGLGLRLIYFSYDVKMKEKGDIPEGYSVSREKKERFSLILESASTNQTSMYLCASSFLPGQGNNEQFFGPGTRLTVL.

The gene calls are TRBV2 and TRBJ1-5; 9 bases line up with TRBD1. This CDR3 comprises 14 residues. The germline gives CDR1 SNHLY, CDR2 FYNNEI. The V segment lost 4 bases and the J segment 6 bases; nucleotides outside the gene matches: 4. CDR3 residues: CASSATGGGQPQHF. The CDR3 bases are TGTGCCAGCAGTGCTACAGGGGGCGGTCAGCCCCAGCATTTT.

V and J are TRBV3-1 (or the pseudogene TRBV3-2) and TRBJ1-3; no clear D. The V end lost 4 bases, the J end lost 8 bases, and 21 bases lay between the germline ends. This CDR3 is 16 amino acids long. CDR1 LGHDT and CDR2 YNNKEL come from the germline V gene (reference sequence). CDR3 in DNA: TGTGCCAGCAGCCCCCGGCCGGCGGAGGACCCGGACACCATATATTTT. It is translated as CASSPRPAEDPDTIYF.

This rearrangement joins TRBV9 to TRBJ1-1; D perhaps matches TRBD1 (5 bases). CDR1 SGDLS and CDR2 YYNGEE come from the germline V gene. The CDR3 covers 16 residues. Trimming removed 0 bases from V and 4 bases from J, with 16 bases in between. The CDR3, as DNA: TGTGCCAGCAGCGTAGACTTTGGCAGGGCTAGCACTGAAGCTTTCTTT. Protein: CASSVDFGRASTEAFF.